Sequencing of this T cell receptor beta chain was carried out in a study of T cells in Graves' hyperthyroidism and ophthalmopathy. Study results and caveats: From stable hyperthyroidism, ophthalmopathy was set apart by a 13 V-J model. Ophthalmopathy got predicted by the model a median around 6.6 months before its onset. Researchers found most expanded thyroid clonotypes above 0.001 in blood as well.

This clonotype came up many times. The target antigen is unknown. The CDR3 runs to 12 residues. The germline V gene has CDR1 GTSNPN and CDR2 SVGIG (reference sequence). V lost 2 bases and J 2 bases, leaving 6 bases between the germline ends. At least 3 on the Clinical Activity Score was recorded for ophthalmopathy patients, who also had NOSPECS grade at least 4 and duration under 3 months. Amplification targeted TCR beta CDR3 regions from RNA transcripts. The study used the HTBI primer set for a first-round RT-PCR of the TCR CDR3. TCRdb called the multiplex PCR reads again in MiXCR, with one record for every CDR3 protein. The repertoire holds some 550,000 distinct CDR3 sequences, with more than 15% as singletons.

The sequenced sample was blood. The rearrangement joins TRBV30 to TRBJ2-5, with D unclear. The clonotype was recovered from a woman between 40 and 55 years old with Graves' ophthalmopathy. The CDR3 DNA is TGTGCCTGGAGTTATGTTCAAGAGACCCAGTACTTC. This encodes CAWSYVQETQYF.